This T cell receptor (beta chain) emerged from a study of blood T cell repertoires in COVID-19 (dated by TCRdb to about 2020). For context, the study as a whole: The collaborator samples originated in the United States, Italy and Spain and spanned the acute and convalescent phases of COVID-19. The prospective study material was composed of cDNA or gDNA derived from T cells, B-cell-depleted T cells, or PBMCs. The dataset comprised deeply sampled blood TCRbeta repertoires from subjects exposed to, actively infected with, or recovered from COVID-19. The repertoires were released in a freely available public database intended as a resource for research on the immune response to SARS-CoV-2. The samples were drawn from the first 160 participants of the ongoing ImmuneRACE study and from 950 to 1,500 subjects provided by 6 global collaborators. A de-identified subject ID, COVID-19 status, age in years and sex were almost always included in the sample metadata. Where HLA class I and class II types were available, the types were taken from metadata supplied by the sample provider, not from assay-based typing.

Whole blood was collected in K2EDTA tubes by collaborating institutions according to the institutions' own protocols. For TCRbeta analysis, collaborators shipped samples as frozen whole blood, isolated PBMCs, or DNA extracted from either of those sample types. TCRbeta CDR3 regions were amplified from genomic DNA using the immunoSEQ Assay, a bias-controlled multiplex PCR. In the paper's pipeline: Nucleated cell counts per sample were estimated from amplification of reference gene primers within the assay. To quantify the absolute abundance of each unique TCRbeta CDR3 rearrangement, sequence reads were collapsed and filtered. Productive Simpson clonality was computed per sample as the square root of Simpson's diversity index over productive rearrangements. TCRdb's version of the immuneACCESS table is confined to in-frame rearrangements and falls short of the full clone set. An unresolved V gene accounts for under half of the shortfall where checked; the remainder is of unknown origin. For V, J and clone size, that table is used; D and trimming come from the DNA. The sample yields 95,000 to 150,000 clones; about 84% were counted once. About 5% of the sample is taken by the ten largest.

This clone was observed a single time. Its recognized antigen is unknown. No base quality values were provided; no much bigger clone lies one nucleotide off. The CDR1 and CDR2 encoded by the germline V gene (reference sequence) are LNHDA and SQIVND. From its cysteine to its phenylalanine, the CDR3 spans 15 amino acids. This entry keeps only the CDR3 DNA: 45 bases, framed from base 1. V is reduced by 4 bases and J by 7 bases, leaving a spacing of 19 bases between them. The paper's findings and limits, for the study overall: The quantity of clinical and demographic metadata differed by source and by participant and was supplied without curation.

Recombination connected TRBV19 to TRBJ1-2; the D gene is perhaps TRBD1, on 6 matching bases. The sequencing sample was made of peripheral blood. The clonotype was recovered from a human donor in a cohort sampled during active COVID-19. The CDR3 reads CASSTNTNRVRGYTF. At the DNA level, the sequence is TGTGCCAGTAGTACTAATACTAACAGGGTCCGTGGCTACACCTTC. The entire variable domain, with the stretches around the CDR3 drawn from the reference TRBV19 and TRBJ1-2 proteins, is DGGITQSPKYLFRKEGQNVTLSCEQNLNHDAMYWYRQDPGQGLRLIYYSQIVNDFQKGDIAEGYSVSREKKESFPLTVTSAQKNPTAFYLCASSTNTNRVRGYTFGSGTRLTVV.